Below, 28 T cell receptor beta chains from the same sample are listed, as sequenced in a study of T-cell reconstitution after alpha-beta-depleted transplantation in children. A library of TCRbeta sequences, prepared with unique molecular identifiers, was generated. TCRdb reanalysed the PCR reads using MiXCR and keeps one entry per CDR3 protein. There are 200,000 to 250,000 distinct CDR3 sequences in the sample; 12% occur only once, and 2% to 3% lies in the top ten. Sequencing was performed on PBMCs from the stem cell graft donor, taken from the stem cell graft. The receptors were sampled from a human donor who donated a stem cell graft to a child with acute lymphoblastic leukemia.

Only a few counts were recorded for this clonotype. The V call is TRBV5-1, the J call TRBJ2-2; no clear D. CDR1 is SGHRS and CDR2 is YFSETQ in the germline V gene. V was pared by 3 bases and J by 1 base, with 10 bases between. The length of the CDR3 is 15 residues. This chain's CDR3 is CASSSRAMNTGELFF. The CDR3 DNA sequence: TGCGCCAGCAGCTCGCGAGCGATGAACACCGGGGAGCTGTTTTTT.

This chain connects TRBV5-1 to TRBJ1-2, with TRBD1 matching over 9 bases. Germline loops: CDR1 SGHRS, CDR2 YFSETQ. The CDR3 contains 16 residues. The J segment lost 7 bases and the V segment lost 3 bases, leaving 13 bases of the junction unmatched. The CDR3 sequence: CASSSAGKDRGSGYTF. The CDR3 nucleotides read TGCGCCAGCAGCTCCGCCGGAAAAGACAGGGGGTCTGGCTACACCTTC.

This clonotype was recorded at least ten times. The chain uses TRBV5-6 and TRBJ2-2; D not resolved. Trimming shortened V by 0 bases and J by 5 bases, and 5 bases separated the two germline ends. The CDR3 loop spans 13 amino acids. CDR1 SGHDT and CDR2 YYEEEE come from the germline V gene. CDR3 in DNA: TGTGCCAGCAGCTTGGCCTCTACCGGGGAGCTGTTTTTT. Its translation: CASSLASTGELFF.

On this clonotype: This may be a read error, as it is one base from a much larger clone. The chain joins TRBV15 to TRBJ1-4; TRBD1 is a possible D gene (5 bases). Germline V gene sequence: CDR1 LNHNV, CDR2 YYDKDF (reference sequence). The CDR3 extends over 16 amino acids. CDR3 protein: CVTTDSRSGRAEKLFF. As DNA, the CDR3 is TGTGTCACCACCGACAGTCGTTCGGGCAGGGCTGAAAAACTGTTTTTT.

Many counts were recorded for this clonotype. V gene TRBV9 combines with J gene TRBJ2-7; 7 bases are a match to TRBD2. Germline trimming cut 0 bases from V and 4 bases from J; bases unmatched to any gene: 7. Germline loops: CDR1 SGDLS, CDR2 YYNGEE. This CDR3 has 15 amino acids. CDR3 region: CASSVEGGRGYEQYF. In DNA, the CDR3 is TGTGCCAGCAGCGTAGAGGGCGGGAGAGGTTACGAGCAGTACTTC.

This clonotype was seen at least ten times. The J gene is TRBJ1-1, the V gene TRBV10-3; maybe TRBD1 (6 bases). Trimming left V 6 bases short and J 7 bases short, with 9 bases between. The CDR3 is made up of 11 amino acids. Germline assignment: CDR1 ENHRY and CDR2 SYGVKD. For the CDR3, the DNA is TGTGCCATCAGGTTGGACAGTGAAGCTTTCTTT. Residues: CAIRLDSEAFF.

V and J are TRBV29-1 and TRBJ1-1; D is perhaps TRBD1 (5 bases). The CDR3 sequence is 13 residues long. Trimming removed 7 bases from V and 4 bases from J, with 16 bases in between. The germline V gene has CDR1 SQVTM and CDR2 ANQGSEA. CDR3 sequence (DNA): TGCAGCGCCGGGGCTGAACGACTCACTGAAGCTTTCTTT. Protein sequence: CSAGAERLTEAFF.

This clonotype occurred many times. The chain links TRBV28 to TRBJ2-2; D call uncertain. The CDR3 contains 16 residues. Germline V gene lookup returns CDR1 MDHEN and CDR2 SYDVKM. Trimming removed 9 bases from V and 0 bases from J, with 17 bases in between. In nucleotides, the CDR3 is TGTGCCAGTCGATTTGTGTCCATCGCGAACACCGGGGAGCTGTTTTTT. Translated, it gives CASRFVSIANTGELFF. Based on the CDR3 plus reference TRBV28 and TRBJ2-2, the full variable domain is DVKVTQSSRYLVKRTGEKVFLECVQDMDHENMFWYRQDPGLGLRLIYFSYDVKMKEKGDIPEGYSVSREKKERFSLILESASTNQTSMYLCASRFVSIANTGELFFGEGSRLTVL.

This clonotype was picked up many times. This sequence joins TRBV27 and TRBJ1-2; TRBD1 is a possible D gene (6 bases). The CDR3 has 15 amino acids. Germline CDR1 reads MNHEY; CDR2 reads SMNVEV (reference sequence). V lost 2 bases, J lost 7 bases, and 17 bases lay in between. The CDR3 spells CASSLRDTRVGGYTF. The CDR3 nucleotides read TGTGCCAGCAGTTTACGGGACACCCGAGTCGGTGGCTACACCTTC.

V gene TRBV7-6 combines with J gene TRBJ2-3; D might be TRBD1 or TRBD2, each matching 6 bases. The CDR3 contains 13 residues. V gave up 3 bases and J gave up 8 bases, with 12 bases separating them. CDR1 SGHVS and CDR2 FNYEAQ come from the germline V gene. CDR3 coding DNA: TGTGCCAGCAGCTTCGAGGGGGAGGCTACGCAGTATTTT. This gives the protein CASSFEGEATQYF.

Remarks on this clonotype: With a much larger clone just one base away, this may be a read error. It is likely a read error, because the conserved phenylalanine at the end of the CDR3 is missing. The rearrangement links TRBV20-1 to TRBJ1-1, with D hard to call. CDR1 is DFQATT and CDR2 is SNEGSKA in the germline V gene (reference sequence). The CDR3 has 17 residues. With 4 bases removed from V and 0 bases from J, the gap between germline ends came to 21 bases. CDR3 sequence: CSAIMGFNVKMNTEAFL. The CDR3, as DNA: TGCAGTGCTATTATGGGATTTAATGTCAAGATGAACACTGAAGCTTTCTTG.

The sample holds a few counts of this clonotype. V usage is TRBV7-8 and J usage is TRBJ2-5; TRBD2 aligns across 9 bases. This CDR3 comprises 16 residues. Germline lookup yields CDR1 SGHVS and CDR2 FQNEAQ. The J segment lost 2 bases and the V segment lost 3 bases, leaving 7 bases of the junction unmatched. DNA for the CDR3: TGTGCCAGCAGCTTGATGCCTAGCGGGGCTCAAGAGACCCAGTACTTC. It codes for CASSLMPSGAQETQYF.

This clonotype occurred many times. This sequence joins TRBV29-1 and TRBJ2-1, with TRBD2 matching over 15 bases. From germline, CDR1 is SQVTM and CDR2 ANQGSEA. Trimming removed 4 bases from V and 9 bases from J; junction bases left unmatched: 7. CDR3 length equals 15 residues. The CDR3: CSVAGLAGGPVEQFF. CDR3 nucleotide sequence: TGCAGCGTTGCAGGACTAGCGGGAGGGCCGGTTGAGCAGTTCTTC.

This clonotype was seen many times. In nucleotides, the CDR3 is TGCGCCAGCAGCTGGGACACCGCACTGAGCTCCTACGAGCAGTACTTC. This gives the protein CASSWDTALSSYEQYF. The chain carries TRBV5-1 and TRBJ2-7; a weak D match, TRBD1 (6 bases). V was pared by 3 bases and J by 0 bases, with 16 bases between. This CDR3 spans 16 amino acids. CDR1 SGHRS and CDR2 YFSETQ come from the germline V gene.

This clonotype was recorded many times. The V gene is TRBV6-5, the J gene TRBJ2-7; tentatively, D is TRBD2 (5 bases). Germline CDR1 and CDR2: MNHEY and SVGAGI. Between the trimmed V and J ends, which lost 4 bases and 6 bases, there was a span of 13 bases. The CDR3 sequence is 13 residues long. The CDR3 DNA is TGTGCCAGCAGTTTTGCAGAGGCGGGCGAGCAGTACTTC. Translated: CASSFAEAGEQYF.

This clonotype was seen repeatedly, ten times or more. The chain has TRBV12-3 or TRBV12-4 and TRBJ2-6; 8 bases map to TRBD2. Germline trimming cut 3 bases from V and 0 bases from J; bases unmatched to any gene: 7. This CDR3 contains 18 residues. CDR3 bases: TGTGCCAGCAGTTTCACCAGCGGGAGAGGCTCTGGGGCCAACGTCCTGACTTTC. Translated, it gives CASSFTSGRGSGANVLTF.

Many counts were recorded for this clonotype. The chain couples TRBV5-1 to TRBJ2-7, with TRBD1 matching over 10 bases. Germline V gene sequence: CDR1 SGHRS, CDR2 YFSETQ. V gave up 3 bases and J gave up 5 bases; unmatched junction bases: 8. The CDR3 loop spans 15 amino acids. The CDR3 region is CASSSRQGAVDEQYF. The CDR3 DNA reads as TGCGCCAGCAGCTCACGACAGGGGGCGGTCGACGAGCAGTACTTC. The whole variable domain, filled in from reference TRBV5-1 and TRBJ2-7, reads KAGVTQTPRYLIKTRGQQVTLSCSPISGHRSVSWYQQTPGQGLQFLFEYFSETQRNKGNFPGRFSGRQFSNSRSEMNVSTLELGDSALYLCASSSRQGAVDEQYFGPGTRLTVT.

This clonotype occurred many times. The CDR3 is CASSKVDQPPGLGNTIYF. The CDR3 coding sequence is TGTGCCAGCAGCAAAGTGGATCAGCCTCCAGGGCTTGGGAACACCATATATTTT. The rearrangement uses TRBV7-6 and TRBJ1-3, with D possibly matching TRBD1 (5 bases). The V and J ends lost 5 bases and 7 bases respectively, with 27 bases between them. The CDR3 spans 18 residues. CDR1 and CDR2 from the germline V gene are SGHVS and FNYEAQ.

This clonotype was counted many times. The rearrangement links TRBV12-3 or TRBV12-4 to TRBJ1-5; 12 positions agree with TRBD1. CDR3 length: 14 amino acids. V was pared by 6 bases and J by 7 bases, with 4 bases of the junction left unmatched. This CDR3 is CASSRGTGGQPQHF. In DNA form, the CDR3 reads TGTGCCAGCAGCCGTGGGACAGGGGGCCAGCCCCAGCATTTT.

This clonotype was seen ten or more times. The rearrangement uses TRBV15 and TRBJ2-7, with D possibly TRBD2 on 6 matching bases. The V gene's germline CDR1 is LNHNV and CDR2 YYDKDF (reference sequence). Deletions cut 0 bases from V and 3 bases from J, with 12 bases between. The CDR3 runs to 15 residues. The DNA for the CDR3 is TGTGCCACCAGCAGAGATTTAGCGGACGACTACGAGCAGTACTTC. Translation gives CATSRDLADDYEQYF.

This clonotype was found many times. V and J are TRBV5-1 and TRBJ2-7; 8 bases match TRBD1. The CDR3 is made up of 14 amino acids. Trimming took 0 bases from V and 2 from J; bases not matched to a gene: 1. From germline, CDR1 is SGHRS and CDR2 YFSETQ. CDR3 coding DNA: TGCGCCAGCAGCTTGGGGACAGGGACCTACGAGCAGTACTTC. It yields the protein CASSLGTGTYEQYF. Looking up the rest from reference TRBV5-1 and TRBJ2-7 gives the full variable domain: KAGVTQTPRYLIKTRGQQVTLSCSPISGHRSVSWYQQTPGQGLQFLFEYFSETQRNKGNFPGRFSGRQFSNSRSEMNVSTLELGDSALYLCASSLGTGTYEQYFGPGTRLTVT.

This clonotype was counted ten times or more. The V and J genes are TRBV10-3 and TRBJ2-2; D is ambiguous. This CDR3 region has 12 residues. The germline CDR1 and CDR2 sequences are ENHRY and SYGVKD. Trimming took 3 bases from V and 3 from J, leaving 2 bases between them. CDR3 sequence (DNA): TGTGCCATCAGTGATTACACCGGGGAGCTGTTTTTT. Residues: CAISDYTGELFF.

V is TRBV29-1 and J is TRBJ2-7, with a weak D call TRBD2 (5 bases). In germline, CDR1 is SQVTM, CDR2 ANQGSEA. The V and J ends lost 1 base and 7 bases respectively, with 11 bases between them. This CDR3 is built from 12 residues. The CDR3 sequence is CSVEVGSGEQYF. CDR3 DNA: TGCAGCGTTGAAGTCGGTTCGGGAGAGCAGTACTTC.

This clonotype appeared a few times. This chain links TRBV18 with TRBJ2-1; D unresolved. The length of the CDR3 is 14 residues. Trimming cost V 6 bases and J 2 bases, with 11 bases left between them. Germline V lookup: CDR1 KGHSH, CDR2 LQKENI. Written as DNA, the CDR3 is TGTGCCAGCTCGGTGGACGGCCCCTACAATGAGCAGTTCTTC. This sequence encodes CASSVDGPYNEQFF.

This clonotype has ten or more counts. The chain links TRBV20-1 to TRBJ1-5; D not certain. Looked up from germline, CDR1 is DFQATT and CDR2 is SNEGSKA (reference sequence). The CDR3 is made up of 14 amino acids. V was pared by 3 bases and J by 0 bases, with 9 bases between. This CDR3 is CSASRGPSNQPQHF. The CDR3 nucleotides are TGCAGTGCTAGCCGTGGGCCTAGCAATCAGCCCCAGCATTTT.

This clonotype was observed a handful of times. This chain uses TRBV6-1 with TRBJ1-2, with D possibly TRBD1 on 5 matching bases. The germline V and J ends were trimmed by 8 bases and 2 bases, with 21 bases remaining between them. The CDR3 consists of 16 residues. CDR1 is MNHNS and CDR2 is SASEGT in the germline V gene. CDR3 nucleotide sequence: TGTGCCAGCGATAACGGTCATGGAGGGACGAACTATGGCTACACCTTC. Its translation: CASDNGHGGTNYGYTF.

This clonotype occurred many times. The chain employs TRBV7-9 and TRBJ2-5, with a weak D call TRBD1 (7 bases). CDR3 length: 14 amino acids. Trimming took 5 bases from V and 5 from J, leaving 15 bases between them. Germline values: CDR1 SEHNR, CDR2 FQNEAQ (reference sequence). CDR3 DNA sequence: TGTGCCAGCAGCCCGCGGGACAGATTCGAGACCCAGTACTTC. Protein sequence: CASSPRDRFETQYF.

This clonotype occurred many times. DNA for the CDR3: TGCAGTGCTAGAGACCCCGTGACCCAATATAGCAATCAGCCCCAGCATTTT. Residues: CSARDPVTQYSNQPQHF. The rearrangement links TRBV20-1 to TRBJ1-5; D ambiguous. CDR1 DFQATT and CDR2 SNEGSKA come from the germline V gene (reference sequence). The V end was cut by 0 bases, the J end by 0 bases, with 15 bases between. This CDR3 is built from 17 residues.